The TCR beta chain under discussion was sequenced for a study of a mutant IDH1 vaccine in newly diagnosed glioma. The overall study: Vaccines began 4-6 weeks after radiotherapy alone, or with temozolomide cycles. Patients had received radiotherapy, temozolomide, or both previously, most receiving both.

With respect to this clone: Its matching antigen is unknown.

Sample time point: week 35, safety follow-up. Doses of 300 ug of mutant IDH1 20-mer peptide were given with topical imiquimod. The method was immunoSEQ multiplex PCR; TCRdb's version includes in-frame clones alone and lacks a portion of them. The sample has around 70,000 clones, around 82% seen once. This CDR3 is 12 amino acids long. Germline V CDR1 and CDR2: SGHTA, FQGTGA. The V gene lost 1 base and the J gene lost 8 bases, with 6 bases spanning the gap. V and J are TRBV7-3 and TRBJ2-1; weak D call: TRBD1 (5 bases). This TCR derives from a man between 18 and 35 years old with glioma. Sequences were derived from PBMCs, sampled from a glioma patient whose treatment included an IDH1 peptide vaccine. As DNA, the CDR3 is TGTGCCAGCAGCTTAATGGGGCATGAGCAGTTCTTC. Amino acids: CASSLMGHEQFF.